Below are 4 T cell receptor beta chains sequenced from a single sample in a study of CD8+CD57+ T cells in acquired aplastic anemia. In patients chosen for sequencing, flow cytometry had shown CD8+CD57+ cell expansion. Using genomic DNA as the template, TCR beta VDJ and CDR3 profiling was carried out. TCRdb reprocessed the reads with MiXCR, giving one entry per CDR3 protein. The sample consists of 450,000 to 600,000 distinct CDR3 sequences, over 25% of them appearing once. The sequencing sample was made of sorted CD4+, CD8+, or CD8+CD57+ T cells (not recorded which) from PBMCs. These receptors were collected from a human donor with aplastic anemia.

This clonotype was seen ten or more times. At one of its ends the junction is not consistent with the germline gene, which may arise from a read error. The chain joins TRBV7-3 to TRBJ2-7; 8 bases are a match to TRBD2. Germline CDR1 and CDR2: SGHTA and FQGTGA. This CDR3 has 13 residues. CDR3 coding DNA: TGTGCCAGCAGCGCGCCCCCTGGGACTAGTCTGCACTTT. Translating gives CASSAPPGTSLHF.

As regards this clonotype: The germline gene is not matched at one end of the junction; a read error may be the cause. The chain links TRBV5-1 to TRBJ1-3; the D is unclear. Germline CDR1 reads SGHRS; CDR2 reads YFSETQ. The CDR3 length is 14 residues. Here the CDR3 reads CASSLGTSGNTVYF. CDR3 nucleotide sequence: TGCGCCAGCAGCTTGGGGACGAGTGGAAACACCGTATATTTT.

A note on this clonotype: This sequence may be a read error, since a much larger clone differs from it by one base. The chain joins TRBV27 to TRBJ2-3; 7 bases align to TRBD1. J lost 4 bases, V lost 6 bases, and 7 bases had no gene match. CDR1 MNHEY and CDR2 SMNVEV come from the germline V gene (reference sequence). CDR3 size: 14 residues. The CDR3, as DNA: TGTGCCAGCAGGGGACAGCATAGAGCAGATACGCAGTATTTT. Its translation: CASRGQHRADTQYF.

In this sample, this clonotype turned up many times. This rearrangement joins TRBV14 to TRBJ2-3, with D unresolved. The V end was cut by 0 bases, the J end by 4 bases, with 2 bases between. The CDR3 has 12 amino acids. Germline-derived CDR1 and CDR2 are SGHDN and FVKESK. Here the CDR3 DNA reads TGTGCCAGCAGCCAAGATGCAGATACGCAGTATTTT. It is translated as CASSQDADTQYF.